A selection of T cell receptor beta chains follows, all from one sample in a study of blood T cell repertoires in COVID-19. The protocol was immunoSEQ multiplex PCR, while the TCRdb copy is restricted to in-frame clones and leaves out a portion. In the table there are 200,000 to 300,000 clones, about 88% of which are singletons. Sequenced material: peripheral blood. These receptors were collected from a woman aged 60-75 years with COVID-19, enrolled during active disease. Each CDR3 is given with its conserved first and last residue. D genes are given only for firm matches. A clone size is listed for some rows: how often the clone was seen (once, few, many), or a class if it is expanded.

clone_size j_call d_call v_call cdr3_nt cdr3_aa
NA TRBJ2-5 TRBD2 TRBV27 TGTGCCAGCAGTTTTATAACTAGCGGGCGCCAAGAGACCCAGTACTTC CASSFITSGRQETQYF
NA TRBJ1-5 NA TRBV7-6 TGTGCCAGCAGCCGGGGGGGGCCCAATCAGCCCCAGCATTTT CASSRGGPNQPQHF
NA TRBJ1-2 TRBD1 TRBV29-1 TGCAGCGTTGACCGCGGACAGGGGGCAAGCTATGGCTACACCTTC CSVDRGQGASYGYTF
NA TRBJ1-5 TRBD1 TRBV30 TGTGCCTGGAACAGGGGGCAGTCCCGAGATCAGCCCCAGCATTTT CAWNRGQSRDQPQHF
once TRBJ1-2 TRBD1 TRBV30 TGTGCCTGGAGTCCGGGACAGGGGTTGTACACCTTC CAWSPGQGLYTF
NA TRBJ2-1 TRBD2 TRBV28 TGTGCCAGCAGCGGGACTAGCGGGAGTTATGAGCAGTTCTTC CASSGTSGSYEQFF
NA TRBJ2-1 TRBD2 TRBV7-3 TGTGCCAGCAGCTTAGAAGGACTAGCGGGAGGGGATGAGCAGTTCTTC CASSLEGLAGGDEQFF
few TRBJ2-7 TRBD2 TRBV7-2 TGTGCCAGCAGCACCCGAATATCTAGCGGGAGGTACGAGCAGTACTTC CASSTRISSGRYEQYF
NA TRBJ1-1 TRBD1 TRBV28 TGTGCCAGCAGGCACGGGACAGGGAAGGGTCAGACTGAAGCTTTCTTT CASRHGTGKGQTEAFF
NA TRBJ2-2 NA TRBV24-1 TGTGCCACCAGTGTCACTGGGGGGTCCGGGGAGCTGTTTTTT CATSVTGGSGELFF
few TRBJ1-5 TRBD1 TRBV5-1 TGCGCCAGCAGCATCGGACAGGGCGATCAGCCCCAGCATTTT CASSIGQGDQPQHF
NA TRBJ2-3 NA TRBV4-1 TGCGCCAGCAGCTCTAAGGGGATGCAGGGCTCCACAGATACGCAGTATTTT CASSSKGMQGSTDTQYF
once TRBJ2-1 TRBD2 TRBV11-1 TGTGCCAGCAGCTTGGCGGGAGGGCGGCGGAATGAGCAGTTCTTC CASSLAGGRRNEQFF
NA TRBJ2-1 TRBD1 TRBV6-6 TGTGCCAGCAGCCTCGACAGGGGGTCCTACAATGAGCAGTTCTTC CASSLDRGSYNEQFF
NA TRBJ1-1 NA TRBV5-6 TGTGCCAGCAGTCGGACAGCAACTGAAGCTTTCTTT CASSRTATEAFF
NA TRBJ2-7 TRBD1 TRBV6-6 TGTGCCAGCAGTTACTCGATTTATCAGGGGGCGTACGAGCAGTACTTC CASSYSIYQGAYEQYF
NA TRBJ2-1 NA TRBV30 TGTGCCTGGGGGGGCAGCTACAATGAGCAGTTCTTC CAWGGSYNEQFF
NA TRBJ1-2 NA TRBV27 TGTGCCAGCAGTTTATATGGGGGGAACTATGGCTACACCTTC CASSLYGGNYGYTF
few TRBJ2-7 NA TRBV18 TGTGCCAGCTCACCGTCTAGCTACGAGCAGTACTTC CASSPSSYEQYF
few TRBJ1-1 NA TRBV30 TGTGCCTGGACCCTCGGGAGGCCTTGGGAGGCGAACACTGAAGCTTTCTTT CAWTLGRPWEANTEAFF
NA TRBJ2-7 TRBD2 TRBV28 TGTGCCAGCACCCGGACTAGCGGAACCTACGAGCAGTACTTC CASTRTSGTYEQYF
NA TRBJ2-7 TRBD2 TRBV29-1 TGCAGCGTTGGAGTGGGACTAGGCAACGAGCAGTACTTC CSVGVGLGNEQYF
NA TRBJ1-6 NA TRBV19 TGTGCCAGTAGTCTCAGAGGCTCAGATAATTCACCCCTCCACTTT CASSLRGSDNSPLHF
NA TRBJ1-6 TRBD1 TRBV18 TGTGCCAGCTCACCTGACAGGGTTAATTCACCCCTCCACTTT CASSPDRVNSPLHF
NA TRBJ1-1 NA TRBV5-4 TGTGCCAGCAGCTTGGCCCCGGACACTGAAGCTTTCTTT CASSLAPDTEAFF
NA TRBJ2-1 TRBD2 TRBV7-3 TGTGCCAGCAGCTTAGGGCTCCTCGGACTAGCGGGAGGGCCGTACAATGAGCAGTTCTTC CASSLGLLGLAGGPYNEQFF
NA TRBJ2-1 TRBD2 TRBV4-3 TGCGCCAGCAGCCAACAGCCCGCTAGCGGGGGCTTGGATGAGCAGTTCTTC CASSQQPASGGLDEQFF
NA TRBJ2-4 NA TRBV20-1 TGCAGTGCTAGTTCTGGGGCCTTATTAGCCAAAAACATTCAGTACTTC CSASSGALLAKNIQYF
NA TRBJ2-7 TRBD2 TRBV5-6 TGTGCCAGCAGCTTGGTGTCGAGCGGGACCGACGAGCAGTACTTC CASSLVSSGTDEQYF
NA TRBJ1-4 NA TRBV19 TGTGCCAGTAGGTTGGCCTCAACTAATGAAAAACTGTTTTTT CASRLASTNEKLFF
NA TRBJ1-1 TRBD1 TRBV29-1 TGCAGCGCCAACAGGGGGGGCACTGAAGCTTTCTTT CSANRGGTEAFF
NA TRBJ1-5 NA TRBV19 TGTGCCAGTAGTATCGGGGTTGGTCAGCCCCAGCATTTT CASSIGVGQPQHF
NA TRBJ2-7 TRBD2 TRBV9 TGTGCCAGCAGCGTAGGCCCTAGCGGAAGGGAGCAGTACTTC CASSVGPSGREQYF
NA TRBJ2-2 TRBD1 TRBV9 TGTGCCAGCAGCGTACCGGCAGGGGGAGACGTCGGGGAGCTGTTTTTT CASSVPAGGDVGELFF
NA TRBJ2-1 TRBD1 TRBV7-3 TGTGCCAGCAGCTTAGGGGACAGGGATAATGAGCAGTTCTTC CASSLGDRDNEQFF
NA TRBJ1-5 NA TRBV15 TGTGCCACCAGCAGACAGGGTCGGAGCAATCAGCCCCAGCATTTT CATSRQGRSNQPQHF
NA TRBJ2-1 TRBD2 TRBV28 TGTGCCAGCAGTTTTCTTTCGCGGGAGGGTGGGCAGTTCTTC CASSFLSREGGQFF
few TRBJ1-4 NA TRBV29-1 TGCAGCGTTGTTGATCGTGGGGGGATAAATGAAAAACTGTTTTTT CSVVDRGGINEKLFF
NA TRBJ2-2 TRBD1 TRBV5-6 TGTGCCAGCAGCCGGACAGGGTTGAGGGAGCTGTTTTTT CASSRTGLRELFF
NA TRBJ1-1 TRBD1 TRBV6-5 TGTGCCAGTTGCCGGGACAGGGGTCTGAACACTGAAGCTTTCTTT CASCRDRGLNTEAFF
NA TRBJ1-4 NA TRBV4-2 TGTGCCAGCAGCCTAAGGGGTGCTGAAAAACTGTTTTTT CASSLRGAEKLFF
once TRBJ1-2 NA TRBV28 TGTGCCAGCAGTGCTTCCGGGACATATAACTATGGCTACACCTTC CASSASGTYNYGYTF
NA TRBJ2-1 TRBD2 TRBV9 TGTGCCAGCAGCTTGCGGACTAGCGGGATCTCCTACAATGAGCAGTTCTTC CASSLRTSGISYNEQFF
NA TRBJ1-5 NA TRBV6-6 TGTGCCAGCACCCGGACAGTTTCTGCTCAGCCCCAGCATTTT CASTRTVSAQPQHF
NA TRBJ2-2 TRBD2 TRBV5-1 TGCGCCAGCAGAATAGGGACTAGCGGCACCGGGGAGCTGTTTTTT CASRIGTSGTGELFF
NA TRBJ1-5 TRBD1 TRBV15 TGTGCCACCAGCAGGGACAGGGGGTCCTCCAATCAGCCCCAGCATTTT CATSRDRGSSNQPQHF
once TRBJ2-1 TRBD2 TRBV6-4 TGTGCCAGCAGTGACCGGCGGGAGGCTTCCTACAATGAGCAGTTCTTC CASSDRREASYNEQFF
NA TRBJ1-4 TRBD1 TRBV14 TGTGCCAGCAGCCGAAGGACAGGGGGCGGTGAAAAACTGTTTTTT CASSRRTGGGEKLFF